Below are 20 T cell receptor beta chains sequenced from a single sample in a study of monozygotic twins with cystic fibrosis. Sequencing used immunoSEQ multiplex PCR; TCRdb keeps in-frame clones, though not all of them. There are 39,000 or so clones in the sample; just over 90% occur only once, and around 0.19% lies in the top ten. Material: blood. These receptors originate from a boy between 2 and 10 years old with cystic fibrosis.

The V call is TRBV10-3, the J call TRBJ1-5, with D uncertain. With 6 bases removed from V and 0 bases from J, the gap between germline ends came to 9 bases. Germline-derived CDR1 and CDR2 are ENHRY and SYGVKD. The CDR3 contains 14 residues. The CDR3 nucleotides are TGTGCCATCAGCCCGGGCCATAGCAATCAGCCCCAGCATTTT. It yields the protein CAISPGHSNQPQHF.

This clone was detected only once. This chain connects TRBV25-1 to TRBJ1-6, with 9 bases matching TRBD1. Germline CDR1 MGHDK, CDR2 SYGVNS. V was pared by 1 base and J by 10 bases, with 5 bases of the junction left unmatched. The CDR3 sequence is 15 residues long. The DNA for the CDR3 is TGTGCCAGCAGTGAATCCGGGACAGGGCGGTCACCCCTCCACTTT. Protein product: CASSESGTGRSPLHF.

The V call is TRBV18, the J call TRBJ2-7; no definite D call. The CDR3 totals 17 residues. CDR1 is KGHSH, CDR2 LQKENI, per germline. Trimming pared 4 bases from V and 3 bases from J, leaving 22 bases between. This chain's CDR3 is CASSLIRPGPRIYEQYF. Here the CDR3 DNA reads TGTGCCAGCTCACTTATCAGGCCGGGCCCCCGGATCTACGAGCAGTACTTC.

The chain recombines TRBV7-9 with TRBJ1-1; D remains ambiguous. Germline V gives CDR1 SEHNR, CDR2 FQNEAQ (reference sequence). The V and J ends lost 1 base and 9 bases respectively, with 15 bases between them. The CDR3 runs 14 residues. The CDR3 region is CASSLGQPEPQAFF. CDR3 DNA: TGTGCCAGCAGCTTAGGTCAGCCCGAACCTCAAGCTTTCTTT.

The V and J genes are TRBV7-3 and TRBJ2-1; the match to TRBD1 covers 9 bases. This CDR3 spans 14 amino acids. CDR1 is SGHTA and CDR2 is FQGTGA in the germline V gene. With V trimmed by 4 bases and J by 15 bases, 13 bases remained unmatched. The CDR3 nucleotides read TGTGCCAGCAGCTCACAGCAACAGGGGGCGATTCCGTTCTTC. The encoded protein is CASSSQQQGAIPFF.

In nucleotides, the CDR3 is TGTGCCAGCAGCCAGGGACCTTCCTACGAGCAGTACTTC. This encodes CASSQGPSYEQYF. This sequence joins TRBV5-5 and TRBJ2-7; D tentatively reads TRBD1 or TRBD2 (5 bases each). Trimming stripped 4 bases from V and 1 base from J, with 9 bases between. This CDR3 region has 13 residues. Germline CDR1 and CDR2: SGHKS and YYEKEE (reference sequence).

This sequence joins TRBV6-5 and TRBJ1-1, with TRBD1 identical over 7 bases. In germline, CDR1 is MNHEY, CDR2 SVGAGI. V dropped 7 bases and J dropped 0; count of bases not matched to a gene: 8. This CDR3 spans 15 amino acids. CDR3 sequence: CASTRQGGLNTEAFF. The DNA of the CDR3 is TGTGCCAGCACCCGACAGGGAGGGTTGAACACTGAAGCTTTCTTT.

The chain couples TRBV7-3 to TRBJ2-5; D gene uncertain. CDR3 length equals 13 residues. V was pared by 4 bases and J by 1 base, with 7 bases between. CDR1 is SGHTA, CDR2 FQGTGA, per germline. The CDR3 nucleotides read TGTGCCAGCAGCTACGGGCCCCAAGAGACCCAGTACTTC. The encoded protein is CASSYGPQETQYF.

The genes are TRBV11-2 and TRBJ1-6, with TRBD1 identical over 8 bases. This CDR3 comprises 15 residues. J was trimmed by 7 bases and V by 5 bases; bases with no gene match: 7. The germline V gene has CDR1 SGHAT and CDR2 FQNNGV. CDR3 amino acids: CASSVWTGQNSPLHF. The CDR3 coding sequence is TGTGCCAGCAGCGTATGGACAGGGCAGAATTCACCCCTCCACTTT.

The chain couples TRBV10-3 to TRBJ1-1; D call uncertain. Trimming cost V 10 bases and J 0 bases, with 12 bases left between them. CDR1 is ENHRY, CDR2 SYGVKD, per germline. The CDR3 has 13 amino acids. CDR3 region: CATRWGLNTEAFF. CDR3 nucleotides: TGTGCCACAAGGTGGGGATTGAACACTGAAGCTTTCTTT.

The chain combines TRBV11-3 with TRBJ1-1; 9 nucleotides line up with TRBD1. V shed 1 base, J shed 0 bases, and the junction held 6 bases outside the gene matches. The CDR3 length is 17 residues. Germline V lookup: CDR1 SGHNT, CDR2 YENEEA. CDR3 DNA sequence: TGTGCCAGCAGCTTAGCGGACAGGGGTTTTCTGAACACTGAAGCTTTCTTT. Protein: CASSLADRGFLNTEAFF.

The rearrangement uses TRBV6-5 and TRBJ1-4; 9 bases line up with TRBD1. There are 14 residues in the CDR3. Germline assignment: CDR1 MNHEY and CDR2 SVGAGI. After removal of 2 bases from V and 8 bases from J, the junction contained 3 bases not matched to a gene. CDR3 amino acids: CASSYGTGYEKLFF. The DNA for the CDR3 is TGTGCCAGCAGTTACGGGACAGGGTACGAAAAACTGTTTTTT.

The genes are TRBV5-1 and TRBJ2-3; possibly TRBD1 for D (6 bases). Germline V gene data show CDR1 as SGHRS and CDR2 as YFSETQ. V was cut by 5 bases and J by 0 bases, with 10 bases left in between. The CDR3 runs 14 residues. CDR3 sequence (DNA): TGCGCCAGCAGGAAGGGGGAAAGCACAGATACGCAGTATTTT. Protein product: CASRKGESTDTQYF. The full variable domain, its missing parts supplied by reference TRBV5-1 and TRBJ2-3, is KAGVTQTPRYLIKTRGQQVTLSCSPISGHRSVSWYQQTPGQGLQFLFEYFSETQRNKGNFPGRFSGRQFSNSRSEMNVSTLELGDSALYLCASRKGESTDTQYFGPGTRLTVL.

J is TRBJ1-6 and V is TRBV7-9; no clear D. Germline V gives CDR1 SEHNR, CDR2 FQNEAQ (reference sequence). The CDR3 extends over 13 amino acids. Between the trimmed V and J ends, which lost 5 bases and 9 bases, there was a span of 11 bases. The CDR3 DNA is TGTGCCAGCAGCCCCGAGGGTATTTCACCCCTCCACTTT. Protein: CASSPEGISPLHF.

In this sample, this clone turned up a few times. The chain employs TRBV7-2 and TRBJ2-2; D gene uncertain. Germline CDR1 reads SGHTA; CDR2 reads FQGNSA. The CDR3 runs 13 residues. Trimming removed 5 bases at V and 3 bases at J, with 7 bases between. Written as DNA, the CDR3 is TGTGCCAGCAGCCCGTCCTACACCGGGGAGCTGTTTTTT. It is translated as CASSPSYTGELFF.

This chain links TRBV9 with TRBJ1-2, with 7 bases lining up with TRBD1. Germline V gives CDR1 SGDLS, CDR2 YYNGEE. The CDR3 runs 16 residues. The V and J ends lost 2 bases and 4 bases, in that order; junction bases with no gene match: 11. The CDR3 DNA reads TGTGCCAGCAGCGTGGATTCGAACAGGGGAGGCTATGGCTACACCTTC. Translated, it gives CASSVDSNRGGYGYTF. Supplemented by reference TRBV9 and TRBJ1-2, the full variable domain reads DSGVTQTPKHLITATGQRVTLRCSPRSGDLSVYWYQQSLDQGLQFLIQYYNGEERAKGNILERFSAQQFPDLHSELNLSSLELGDSALYFCASSVDSNRGGYGYTFGSGTRLTVV.

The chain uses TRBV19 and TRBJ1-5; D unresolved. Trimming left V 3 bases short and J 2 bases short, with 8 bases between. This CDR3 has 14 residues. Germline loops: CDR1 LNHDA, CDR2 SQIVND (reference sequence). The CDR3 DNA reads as TGTGCCAGTAGTATTACCCCTCGCAATCAGCCCCAGCATTTT. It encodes CASSITPRNQPQHF.

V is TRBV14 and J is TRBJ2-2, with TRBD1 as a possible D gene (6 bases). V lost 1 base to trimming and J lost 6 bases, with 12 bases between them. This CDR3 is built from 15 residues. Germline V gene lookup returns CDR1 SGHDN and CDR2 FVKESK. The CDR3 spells CASSQVAQGPGELFF. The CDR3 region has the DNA TGTGCCAGCAGCCAAGTTGCGCAGGGGCCCGGGGAGCTGTTTTTT. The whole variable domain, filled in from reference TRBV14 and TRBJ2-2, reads EAGVTQFPSHSVIEKGQTVTLRCDPISGHDNLYWYRRVMGKEIKFLLHFVKESKQDESGMPNNRFLAERTGGTYSTLKVQPAELEDSGVYFCASSQVAQGPGELFFGEGSRLTVL.

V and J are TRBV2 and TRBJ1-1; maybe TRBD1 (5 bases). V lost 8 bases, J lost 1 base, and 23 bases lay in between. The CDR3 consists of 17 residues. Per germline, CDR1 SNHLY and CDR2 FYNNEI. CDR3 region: CASHTFLGAGGNTEAFF. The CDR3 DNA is TGTGCCAGCCATACGTTCCTCGGGGCCGGGGGGAACACTGAAGCTTTCTTT. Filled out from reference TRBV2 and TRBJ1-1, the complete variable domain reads EPEVTQTPSHQVTQMGQEVILRCVPISNHLYFYWYRQILGQKVEFLVSFYNNEISEKSEIFDDQFSVERPDGSNFTLKIRSTKLEDSAMYFCASHTFLGAGGNTEAFFGQGTRLTVV.

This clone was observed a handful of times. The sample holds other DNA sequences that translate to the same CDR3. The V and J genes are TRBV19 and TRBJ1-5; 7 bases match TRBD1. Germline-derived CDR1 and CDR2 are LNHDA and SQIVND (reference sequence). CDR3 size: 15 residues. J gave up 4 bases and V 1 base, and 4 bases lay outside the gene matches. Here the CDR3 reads CASSIGQGGNQPQHF. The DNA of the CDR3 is TGTGCCAGTAGTATAGGACAGGGTGGGAATCAGCCCCAGCATTTT.